These T cell receptor beta chains were read from a single sample in a study of blood T cell repertoires in COVID-19. The repertoire was sequenced with immunoSEQ multiplex PCR; TCRdb's copy has only in-frame clones and lacks some. Among 150,000 to 250,000 clones, about 90% were seen once, and the ten largest hold about 2.2%. The sequenced material came from PBMCs or T cells enriched from blood (not recorded which). The source of these receptors is a woman aged 25 to 39 who had recovered from COVID-19. Each CDR3 is given with its conserved first and last residue.

CDR3,J,V
CASNRQGANTEAFF,TRBJ1-1,TRBV2
CAISEGAQPQHF,TRBJ1-5,TRBV10-3
CASNPVRDRVWNTEAFF,TRBJ1-1,TRBV13
CASSLVAVGGNTIYF,TRBJ1-3,TRBV7-2
CASSPGTGGYEQYF,TRBJ2-7,TRBV7-8
CSVPSTHGYTF,TRBJ1-2,TRBV20-1
CASSLDRTYNSPLHF,TRBJ1-6,TRBV7-2
CASSVDRTGGSYGYTF,TRBJ1-2,TRBV9
CASSSPDRGRGYTF,TRBJ1-2,TRBV19
CASSPKAGGSRTGELFF,TRBJ2-2,TRBV18
CASSLLRVNYGYTF,TRBJ1-2,TRBV7-2
CASSNTQRQGTNYGYTF,TRBJ1-2,TRBV21-1
CASSTRGNQPQHF,TRBJ1-5,TRBV19
CASSPARGSGYTF,TRBJ1-2,TRBV11-3
CATSRNPGQLNSPLHF,TRBJ1-6,TRBV15
CASSQDIAGDEQYF,TRBJ2-7,TRBV14
CAWSVTVNTEAFF,TRBJ1-1,TRBV30
CASSQAGSSSGANVLTF,TRBJ2-6,TRBV4-3
CASSYTGQGGNQPQHF,TRBJ1-5,TRBV6-6
CASSRSLGTSGSGNIQYF,TRBJ2-4,TRBV4-2
CASSSPGGVEQYF,TRBJ2-7,TRBV6-6
CASGEREGGDGQPQHF,TRBJ1-5,TRBV27
CSVPDRGEQYF,TRBJ2-7,TRBV29-1
CASSLLRGVWGNVYEQYF,TRBJ2-7,TRBV11-2
CASSQESLLAASTDTQYF,TRBJ2-3,TRBV4-1
CASSPAGSYGYTF,TRBJ1-2,TRBV7-9
CASSLQGQGSGQPQHF,TRBJ1-5,TRBV2
CASSMGQENEKLFF,TRBJ1-4,TRBV19
CASSPRATRRMNTEAFF,TRBJ1-1,TRBV11-3
CAWRYGQSNTEAFF,TRBJ1-1,TRBV30
CASSERGTMNQPQHF,TRBJ1-5,TRBV10-1
CASSSDTGTSEADTQYF,TRBJ2-3,TRBV11-3
CASSLSGGWGYTF,TRBJ1-2,TRBV5-1
CASSSHRVPTEAFF,TRBJ1-1,TRBV19
CASSPQKQTLAGANVLTF,TRBJ2-6,TRBV7-3
CASSTTVGDRGWNSPLHF,TRBJ1-6,TRBV21-1
CASSVGVTASGNTIYF,TRBJ1-3,TRBV9
CASNPPGQGANEQFF,TRBJ2-1,TRBV21-1
CASSDRNSNQPQHF,TRBJ1-5,TRBV2
CASSLDLMGGEQYF,TRBJ2-7,TRBV11-2
CASSPLNTEAFF,TRBJ1-1,TRBV11-3
CASSQVGREGYEQYF,TRBJ2-7,TRBV4-3
CASSSSSGRNNEQFF,TRBJ2-1,TRBV7-3
CASTRGGGEQFF,TRBJ2-1,TRBV25-1
CASSTYRGLHEQFF,TRBJ2-1,TRBV19
CASRDNRGGETQYF,TRBJ2-5,TRBV5-4
CASNPGTGNYGYTF,TRBJ1-2,TRBV9